A single sample gave rise to the 6 T cell receptor beta chains below, sequenced in a study of T cells in Graves' hyperthyroidism and ophthalmopathy. There were TCR beta CDR3 regions amplified from RNA transcripts. Using the HTBI primer set, a first-round RT-PCR was run on the TCR CDR3. Via MiXCR, TCRdb re-called the multiplex PCR reads, giving one row per CDR3 protein. The repertoire consists of about 500,000 distinct CDR3 sequences, with approximately 15% occurring once and the leading ten covering approximately 20%. Specimen: blood. These receptors all come from a young woman with Graves' hyperthyroidism.

This clonotype was seen at least ten times. The CDR3 spells CASLGGSDFDEQYF. DNA for the CDR3: TGTGCCAGCCTCGGCGGGAGTGACTTCGACGAGCAGTACTTC. The chain is built from TRBV2 and TRBJ2-7; 7 nucleotides line up with TRBD2. Germline CDR1 reads SNHLY; CDR2 reads FYNNEI. Trimming cost V 8 bases and J 5 bases; bases outside gene matches: 12. The CDR3 contains 14 residues.

The V and J genes are TRBV5-4 and TRBJ2-5; D not certain. Germline V CDR1 and CDR2: SGHNT, YYREEE (reference sequence). The CDR3 runs to 13 residues. V lost 3 bases and J 4 bases, leaving 10 bases between the germline ends. CDR3 loop: CASSSDIGETQYF. In DNA form, the CDR3 reads TGTGCCAGCAGCTCTGACATCGGAGAGACCCAGTACTTC.

This clonotype was seen only a few times. V is TRBV10-2 and J is TRBJ1-5; D perhaps matches TRBD1 (5 bases). Germline assignment: CDR1 WSHSY and CDR2 SAAADI. The V end lost 4 bases, the J end lost 4 bases, and 11 bases lay between the germline ends. This CDR3 is built from 14 residues. The CDR3 DNA follows: TGCGCCAGCAGTGCGGGACGGATGAATCAGCCCCAGCATTTT. It yields the protein CASSAGRMNQPQHF.

The gene calls are TRBV24-1 and TRBJ2-1; 12 bases align to TRBD2. The J segment lost 5 bases and the V segment lost 2 bases, leaving 6 bases of the junction unmatched. This CDR3 comprises 17 residues. The germline CDR1 and CDR2 sequences are KGHDR and SFDVKD. In nucleotides, the CDR3 is TGTGCCACCAGTGATTCCAACCTAGCGGGAGGGAACAATGAGCAGTTCTTC. It translates to CATSDSNLAGGNNEQFF.

The sample holds many counts of this clonotype. This rearrangement joins TRBV7-9 to TRBJ2-3; TRBD2 aligns across 7 bases. V dropped 5 bases and J dropped 4; count of bases not matched to a gene: 6. This CDR3 contains 14 residues. Germline V gene lookup returns CDR1 SEHNR and CDR2 FQNEAQ (reference sequence). The DNA for the CDR3 is TGTGCCAGCAGCCCCAGCGGGAAGCCAGATACGCAGTATTTT. It specifies CASSPSGKPDTQYF.

The V gene is TRBV11-2, the J gene TRBJ2-1; 12 positions agree with TRBD2. The CDR3 consists of 16 residues. J gave up 4 bases and V 3 bases, and 4 bases lay outside the gene matches. The V gene's germline CDR1 is SGHAT and CDR2 FQNNGV. Here the CDR3 reads CASSFEGTSGYNEQFF. DNA for the CDR3: TGTGCCAGCAGCTTCGAGGGGACTAGCGGGTACAATGAGCAGTTCTTC.